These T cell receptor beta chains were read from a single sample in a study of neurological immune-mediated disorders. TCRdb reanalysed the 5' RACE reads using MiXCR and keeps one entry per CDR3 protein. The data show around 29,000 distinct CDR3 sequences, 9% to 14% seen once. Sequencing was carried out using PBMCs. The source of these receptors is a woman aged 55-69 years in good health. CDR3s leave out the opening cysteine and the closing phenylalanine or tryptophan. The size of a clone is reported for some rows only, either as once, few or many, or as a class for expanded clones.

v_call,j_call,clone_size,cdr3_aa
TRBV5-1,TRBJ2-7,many,ASSFHTYAAGQTYEQY
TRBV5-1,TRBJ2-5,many,ASRAGAGETQY
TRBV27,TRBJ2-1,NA,AISLGLGGTYNEQF
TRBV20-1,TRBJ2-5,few,SAPMDRAGETQY
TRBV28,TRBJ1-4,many,ASSPSTRLANEKLF
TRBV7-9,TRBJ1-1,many,ASSLKLGGDTEAF
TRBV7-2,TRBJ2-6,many,ASSLRGVGANVLT
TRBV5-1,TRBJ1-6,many,ASSVEDSAVALH
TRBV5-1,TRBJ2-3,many,ASSLAESTDTQY
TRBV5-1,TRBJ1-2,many,ASTNDRGRVDYGYT
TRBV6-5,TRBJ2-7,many,ASSPGTSTHEQY
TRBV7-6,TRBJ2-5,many,ASSSRLAGDQETQY
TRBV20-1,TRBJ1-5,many,SARQGQGYQPQH
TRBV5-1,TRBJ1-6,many,ASSSDFSYNSPLH
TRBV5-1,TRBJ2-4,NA,ACSLVVTKNIQY
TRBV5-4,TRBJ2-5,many,ASSAGLGGETQY
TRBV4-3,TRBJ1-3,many,ASSAGQITSGNTIY
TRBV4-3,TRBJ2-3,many,ASSQETEITDTQY
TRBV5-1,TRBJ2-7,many,ASSRDFYEQY
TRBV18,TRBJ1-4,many,ASSPFGPSTNEKLF
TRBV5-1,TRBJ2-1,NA,ASSTGTVAEQF
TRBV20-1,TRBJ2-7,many,SAREGRGGYEQY
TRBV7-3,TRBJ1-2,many,ASSRSPGTNYGYT
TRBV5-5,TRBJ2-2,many,ASRGAKGSGTGELF
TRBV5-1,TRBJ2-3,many,ASSLNGRGGQGDTQY
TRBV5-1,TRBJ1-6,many,ASSLADPRNNSPLH
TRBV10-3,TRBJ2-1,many,AIRRASGGGRSYNEQF
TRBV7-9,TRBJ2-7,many,ASSQSIGTYEQY
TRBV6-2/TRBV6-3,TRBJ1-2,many,ASSYTPGVSKIYGYT
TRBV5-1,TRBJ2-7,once,ASRLATDRLHEQY
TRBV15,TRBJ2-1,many,ATSTLAGDYNEQF
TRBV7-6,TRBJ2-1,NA,ASTQNTGGCTSYNEQF
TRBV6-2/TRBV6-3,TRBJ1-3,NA,DSRPLGVRNTIY
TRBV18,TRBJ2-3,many,ASSLVPGTDTQY
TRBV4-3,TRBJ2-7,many,ASSPTLQGAKYEQY
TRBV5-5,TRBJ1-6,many,ASSLPRGTAYNSPLH
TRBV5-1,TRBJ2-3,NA,ASCVDGRHTDKQY
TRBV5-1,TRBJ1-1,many,ASSLVSGLMNTEAF
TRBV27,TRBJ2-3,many,ASSLFGQADTQY
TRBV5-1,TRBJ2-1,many,ASRTFGDGGAGDEQF
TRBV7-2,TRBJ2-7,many,ASSLPQAGGPYEQY
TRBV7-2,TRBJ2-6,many,ASSPSGGLSGANVLT